The 2 T cell receptor beta chains listed next were all sequenced from one sample in a study of patients and donors after allogeneic stem cell transplantation. TCRdb re-called the RT-PCR reads through MiXCR, storing one row per CDR3 protein. Of roughly 940,000 distinct CDR3 sequences in the sample, approximately 19% were seen once. The source material was blood, either unsorted or a sorted T cell fraction (not recorded which). These TCRs come from a human donor who was either an allogeneic HSCT recipient or a stem cell or donor lymphocyte infusion donor (not recorded which). It is not recorded whose cells these are; they may come from a transplant donor.

This clonotype was observed at least ten times. The rearrangement uses TRBV29-1 and TRBJ1-1, with TRBD1 as a possible D gene (6 bases). Per the germline V gene, CDR1 is SQVTM and CDR2 is ANQGSEA. Trimming took 5 bases from V and 4 from J, leaving 11 bases between them. This CDR3 spans 12 amino acids. CDR3 nucleotide sequence: TGCAGCGTTCTAGGGACATTCACTGAAGCTTTCTTT. Its protein product is CSVLGTFTEAFF.

In this sample, this clonotype turned up a few times. The rearrangement uses TRBV28 and TRBJ1-5; 8 nucleotides align to TRBD1. Germline trimming cut 5 bases from V and 2 bases from J; bases unmatched to any gene: 5. This CDR3 has 15 residues. The germline CDR1 and CDR2 sequences are MDHEN and SYDVKM. The CDR3 DNA sequence: TGTGCCAGCAGTCCGACAGGGGAAGGCAATCAGCCCCAGCATTTT. Amino acid sequence: CASSPTGEGNQPQHF.